The clone carrying this T cell receptor (beta chain) was counted a few times. These data belong to a study of blood T cell repertoires in COVID-19. Turning to the study itself: COVID-19 samples from acute and convalescent phases originated in the United States, Italy and Spain. PBMCs, B-cell-depleted T cells, or T cells provided the cDNA or gDNA that made up the material.

In the study's own analysis: Counts of nucleated cells, estimated from reference gene primer amplification, were obtained. TCRdb keeps only in-frame clones here, not all; method: immunoSEQ multiplex PCR. V, J and clone size derive from that table, while D and trimming were established from the DNA sequence. Among 90,000 to 120,000 clones listed, about three quarters were seen once. V lost 5 bases to trimming and J lost 2 bases, with 12 bases between them. The CDR3 consists of 13 residues. Germline values: CDR1 DFQATT, CDR2 SNEGSKA (reference sequence). Sequenced material: peripheral blood. The receptor was derived from a man between 65 and 80 years old with acute or convalescent COVID-19. The chain joins TRBV20-1 to TRBJ2-5; D may match TRBD1 or TRBD2 (5 bases each). The CDR3 protein is CSARGTGQETQYF. The CDR3 DNA reads as TGCAGTGCTCGTGGGACGGGGCAAGAGACCCAGTACTTC.